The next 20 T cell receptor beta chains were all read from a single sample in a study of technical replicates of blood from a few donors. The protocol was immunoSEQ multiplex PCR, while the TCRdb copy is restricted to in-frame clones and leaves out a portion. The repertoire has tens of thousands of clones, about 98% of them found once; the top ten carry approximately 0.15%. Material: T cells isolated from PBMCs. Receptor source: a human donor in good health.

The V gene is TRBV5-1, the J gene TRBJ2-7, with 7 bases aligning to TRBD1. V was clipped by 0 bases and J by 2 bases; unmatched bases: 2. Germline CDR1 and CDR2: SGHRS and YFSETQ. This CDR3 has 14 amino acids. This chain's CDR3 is CASSLDRGTYEQYF. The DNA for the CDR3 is TGCGCCAGCAGCTTGGACAGGGGAACCTACGAGCAGTACTTC.

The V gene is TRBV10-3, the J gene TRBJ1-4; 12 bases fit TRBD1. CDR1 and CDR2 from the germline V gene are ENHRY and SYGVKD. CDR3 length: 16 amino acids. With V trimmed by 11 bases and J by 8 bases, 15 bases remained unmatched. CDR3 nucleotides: TGTGCCTCCCGGGGGGGACAGGGGGCGCGAAGCGAAAAACTGTTTTTT. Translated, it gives CASRGGQGARSEKLFF.

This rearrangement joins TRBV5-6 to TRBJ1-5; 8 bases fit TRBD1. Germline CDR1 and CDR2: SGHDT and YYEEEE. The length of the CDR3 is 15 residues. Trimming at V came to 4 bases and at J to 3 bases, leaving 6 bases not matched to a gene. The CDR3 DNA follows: TGTGCCAGCAGCCTGGGGACAGGCAACAATCAGCCCCAGCATTTT. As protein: CASSLGTGNNQPQHF.

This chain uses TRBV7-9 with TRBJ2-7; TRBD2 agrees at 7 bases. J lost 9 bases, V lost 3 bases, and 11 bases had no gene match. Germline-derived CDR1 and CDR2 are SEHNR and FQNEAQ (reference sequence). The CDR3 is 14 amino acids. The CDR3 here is CASSFHPPPGGQYF. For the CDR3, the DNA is TGTGCCAGCAGCTTTCACCCCCCCCCGGGAGGGCAGTACTTC.

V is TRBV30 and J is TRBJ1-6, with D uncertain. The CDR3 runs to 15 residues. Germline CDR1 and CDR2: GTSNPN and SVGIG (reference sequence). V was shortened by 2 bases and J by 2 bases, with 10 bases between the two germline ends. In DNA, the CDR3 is TGTGCCTGGAGTAGTGTTAGCACCTATAATTCACCCCTCCACTTT. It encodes CAWSSVSTYNSPLHF.

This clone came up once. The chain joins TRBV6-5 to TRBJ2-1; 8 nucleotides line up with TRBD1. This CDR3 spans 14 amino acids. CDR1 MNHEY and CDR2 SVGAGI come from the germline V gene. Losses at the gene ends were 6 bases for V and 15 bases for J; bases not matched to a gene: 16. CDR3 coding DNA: TGTGCCAGCAGCCAGGGGGCTATGGGTAGTCAAAGGTTCTTC. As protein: CASSQGAMGSQRFF.

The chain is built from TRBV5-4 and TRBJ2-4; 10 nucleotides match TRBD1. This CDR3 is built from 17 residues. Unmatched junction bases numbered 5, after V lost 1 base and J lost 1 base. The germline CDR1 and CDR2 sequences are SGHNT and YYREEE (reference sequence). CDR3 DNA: TGTGCCAGCAGCTTGCTAGACAGGGGGCCGGCCAAAAACATTCAGTACTTC. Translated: CASSLLDRGPAKNIQYF.

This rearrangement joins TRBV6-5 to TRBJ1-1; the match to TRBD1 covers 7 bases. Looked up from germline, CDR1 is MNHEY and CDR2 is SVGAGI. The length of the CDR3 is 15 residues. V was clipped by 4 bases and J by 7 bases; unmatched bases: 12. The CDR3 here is CASSSPFRGRGEAFF. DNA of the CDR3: TGTGCCAGCAGTTCCCCGTTTAGGGGGCGAGGTGAAGCTTTCTTT.

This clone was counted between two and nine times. CDR3 DNA: TGTGCCAGCAGCTCATGGACAGAAGGGCTCTATAATTCACCCCTCCACTTT. This sequence encodes CASSSWTEGLYNSPLHF. This chain joins TRBV5-6 and TRBJ1-6, with D perhaps matching TRBD1 (6 bases). V lost 3 bases and J 3 bases, leaving 16 bases between the germline ends. The CDR3 covers 17 residues. Germline CDR1 is SGHDT and CDR2 is YYEEEE.

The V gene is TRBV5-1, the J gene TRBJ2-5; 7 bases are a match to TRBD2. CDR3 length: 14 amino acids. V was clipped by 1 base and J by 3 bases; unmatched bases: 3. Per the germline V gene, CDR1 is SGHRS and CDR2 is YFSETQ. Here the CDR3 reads CASSLPGGEETQYF. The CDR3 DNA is TGCGCCAGCAGCTTGCCTGGGGGGGAAGAGACCCAGTACTTC.

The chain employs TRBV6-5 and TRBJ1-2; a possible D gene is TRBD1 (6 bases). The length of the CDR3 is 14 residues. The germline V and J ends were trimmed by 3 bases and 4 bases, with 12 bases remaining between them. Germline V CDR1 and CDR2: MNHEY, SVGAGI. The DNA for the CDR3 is TGTGCCAGCAGTTATGCACAGGGATCCTATGGCTACACCTTC. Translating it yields CASSYAQGSYGYTF.

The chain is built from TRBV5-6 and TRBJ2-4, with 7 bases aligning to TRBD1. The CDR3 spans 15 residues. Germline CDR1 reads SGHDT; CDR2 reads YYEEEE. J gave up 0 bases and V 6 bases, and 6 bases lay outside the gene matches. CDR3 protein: CASTYRGLAKNIQYF. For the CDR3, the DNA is TGTGCCAGCACCTACAGGGGCCTAGCCAAAAACATTCAGTACTTC.

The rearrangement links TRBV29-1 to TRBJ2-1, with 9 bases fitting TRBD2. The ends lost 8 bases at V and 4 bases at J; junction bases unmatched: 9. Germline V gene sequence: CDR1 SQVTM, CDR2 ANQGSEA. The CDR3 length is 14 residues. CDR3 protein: CSTPGGRVYNEQFF. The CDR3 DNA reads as TGCAGCACCCCCGGCGGGAGGGTTTACAATGAGCAGTTCTTC.

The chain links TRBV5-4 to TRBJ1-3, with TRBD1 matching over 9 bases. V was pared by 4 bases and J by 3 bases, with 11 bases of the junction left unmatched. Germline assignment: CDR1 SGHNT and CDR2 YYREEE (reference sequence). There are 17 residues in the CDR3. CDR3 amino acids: CASSTKKGQGLGNTIYF. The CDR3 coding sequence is TGTGCCAGCAGCACGAAAAAGGGACAGGGACTTGGAAACACCATATATTTT.

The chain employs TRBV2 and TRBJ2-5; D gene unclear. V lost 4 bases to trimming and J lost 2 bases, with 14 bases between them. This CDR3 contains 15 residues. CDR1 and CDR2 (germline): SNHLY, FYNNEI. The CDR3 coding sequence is TGTGCCAGCAGTGCAAACAGCCCAACGCAAGAGACCCAGTACTTC. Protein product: CASSANSPTQETQYF.

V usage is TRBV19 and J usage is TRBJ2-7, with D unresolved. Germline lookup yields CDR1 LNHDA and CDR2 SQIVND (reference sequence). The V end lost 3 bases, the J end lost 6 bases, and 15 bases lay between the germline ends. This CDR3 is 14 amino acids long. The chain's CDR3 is CASSIERLASEQYF. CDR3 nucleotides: TGTGCCAGTAGTATTGAAAGACTGGCATCCGAGCAGTACTTC.

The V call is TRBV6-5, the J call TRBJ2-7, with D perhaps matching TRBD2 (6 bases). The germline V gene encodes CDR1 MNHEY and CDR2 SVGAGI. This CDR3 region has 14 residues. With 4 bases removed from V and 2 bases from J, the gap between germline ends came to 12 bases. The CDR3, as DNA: TGTGCCAGCAGTTTCGCGGGACCCACCTACGAGCAGTACTTC. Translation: CASSFAGPTYEQYF.

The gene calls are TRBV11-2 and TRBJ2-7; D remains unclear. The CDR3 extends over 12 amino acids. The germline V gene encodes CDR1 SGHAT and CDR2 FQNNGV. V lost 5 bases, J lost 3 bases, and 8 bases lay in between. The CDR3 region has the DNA TGTGCCAGCAGCAACTCTTACTACGAGCAGTACTTC. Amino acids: CASSNSYYEQYF.

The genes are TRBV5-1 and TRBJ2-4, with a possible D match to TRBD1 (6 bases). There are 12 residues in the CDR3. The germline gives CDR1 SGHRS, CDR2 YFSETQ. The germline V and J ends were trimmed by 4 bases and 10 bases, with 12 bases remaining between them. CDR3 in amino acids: CASSTDRLIQYF. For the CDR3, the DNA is TGCGCCAGCAGCACTGACAGGCTAATTCAGTACTTC.

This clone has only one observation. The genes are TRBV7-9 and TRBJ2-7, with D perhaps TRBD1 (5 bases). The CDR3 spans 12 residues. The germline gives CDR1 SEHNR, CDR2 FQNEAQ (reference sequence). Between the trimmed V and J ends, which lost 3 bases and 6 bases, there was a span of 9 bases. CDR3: CASSFGAGEQYF. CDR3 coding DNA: TGTGCCAGCAGCTTTGGGGCTGGCGAGCAGTACTTC. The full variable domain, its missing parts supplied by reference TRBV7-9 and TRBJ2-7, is DTGVSQNPRHKITKRGQNVTFRCDPISEHNRLYWYRQTLGQGPEFLTYFQNEAQLEKSRLLSDRFSAERPKGSFSTLEIQRTEQGDSAMYLCASSFGAGEQYFGPGTRLTVT.